Described below is a single T cell receptor (beta chain) sequence and its context. Its target is unknown. This specimen comes from a study of Ad26.COV2.S vaccination and SARS-CoV-2 variants. Study in general: Ad26.COV2.S was injected intramuscularly once or twice, 56 days apart.

As to treatment: about 20 received Ad26.COV2.S at low or high dose, single or two shots; about 5 received placebo; per-sample allocation not given. It was on day 63 after the first vaccine or placebo injection that samples were taken. This CDR3 spans 17 amino acids. Trimming removed 2 bases from V and 5 bases from J, with 21 bases in between. Per the germline V gene, CDR1 is SGDLS and CDR2 is YYNGEE. Overall study results and limits: Ad26.COV2.S recipients had broader spike-specific TCRs (P = 0.0014). The study found similar non-spike TCR breadth in vaccine and placebo recipients.

Profiling relied on immunoSEQ multiplex PCR, and the TCRdb table lists in-frame clones only, not all of them. The table lists some 300,000 clones, 85% of them singletons. The receptor was isolated from a person aged 18 to 65 who received the Ad26.COV2.S COVID-19 vaccine or a placebo. The rearrangement joins TRBV9 to TRBJ2-3, with D perhaps assigned TRBD1 or TRBD2 (6 bases each). The sequences come from peripheral blood, collected in a trial of Ad26.COV2.S vaccine versus placebo. DNA of the CDR3: TGTGCCAGCAGCGTTCGCAGTGGGGGGCCTTCGGGAGATACGCAGTATTTT. Translation: CASSVRSGGPSGDTQYF.